A single sample is the source of the 19 T cell receptor beta chains below, sequenced in a study of control samples from healthy donors and cancer patients. Sequenced by immunoSEQ multiplex PCR; TCRdb stores in-frame clones only, minus some. Here the sample spans some 140,000 clones, roughly 94% being singletons. The sample comprised PBMCs. These receptors all stem from a man aged 60 to 69 with colorectal cancer.

The chain combines TRBV7-9 with TRBJ1-4; TRBD1 aligns across 7 bases. Germline values: CDR1 SEHNR, CDR2 FQNEAQ (reference sequence). The CDR3 has 15 amino acids. J gave up 4 bases and V 5 bases, and 7 bases lay outside the gene matches. The CDR3 sequence is CASSPGQANNEKLFF. As DNA, the CDR3 is TGTGCCAGCAGCCCTGGACAGGCTAATAATGAAAAACTGTTTTTT.

The rearrangement links TRBV19 to TRBJ1-1; D ambiguous. Between the trimmed V and J ends, which lost 4 bases and 4 bases, there was a span of 13 bases. Per the germline V gene, CDR1 is LNHDA and CDR2 is SQIVND (reference sequence). This CDR3 contains 14 residues. The CDR3 protein is CASSNFPPGTEAFF. In DNA, the CDR3 is TGTGCCAGTAGTAATTTCCCGCCGGGCACTGAAGCTTTCTTT.

The CDR3 here is CASGGINEQFF. DNA for the CDR3: TGTGCCAGCGGAGGGATCAATGAGCAGTTCTTC. The chain employs TRBV6-5 and TRBJ2-1; TRBD2 is a possible D gene (6 bases). CDR3 length: 11 residues. The germline V gene encodes CDR1 MNHEY and CDR2 SVGAGI. V was trimmed by 8 bases and J by 6 bases, leaving 8 bases between them.

The chain links TRBV6-5 to TRBJ2-3; TRBD1 is a possible D gene (5 bases). V was trimmed by 0 bases and J by 5 bases, leaving 12 bases between them. Germline V gene data show CDR1 as MNHEY and CDR2 as SVGAGI. The CDR3 consists of 15 residues. CDR3 DNA sequence: TGTGCCAGCAGTTACTCGGGGCCCCCGGGAGATACGCAGTATTTT. It codes for CASSYSGPPGDTQYF.

V usage is TRBV21-1 and J usage is TRBJ1-2; the table's D call of TRBD1 was not tested on the DNA. TRBV21-1 is an annotated pseudogene. This CDR3 comprises 15 residues. For the CDR3, the DNA is TGTGCCAGCAGCAAAGTCGGACAGGGTAGGTATGGCTACACCTTC. Translating it yields CASSKVGQGRYGYTF.

The gene calls are TRBV19 and TRBJ2-1; D remains unclear. Trimming removed 10 bases from V and 4 bases from J, with 14 bases in between. The CDR3 has 13 amino acids. Germline loops: CDR1 LNHDA, CDR2 SQIVND (reference sequence). The CDR3 spells CATRPDVYNEQFF. DNA of the CDR3: TGTGCCACCCGACCGGACGTTTACAATGAGCAGTTCTTC.

The chain employs TRBV29-1 and TRBJ1-1; the D gene is possibly TRBD1 (5 bases). Trimming removed 6 bases from V and 1 base from J, with 12 bases in between. The germline V gene has CDR1 SQVTM and CDR2 ANQGSEA. This CDR3 contains 13 residues. CDR3 residues: CSVGHLSNTEAFF. DNA of the CDR3: TGCAGCGTCGGACACCTATCGAACACTGAAGCTTTCTTT.

This clone was found once. Other DNA sequences in this specimen translate into the identical CDR3. The chain links TRBV19 to TRBJ1-1; D remains unclear. V lost 3 bases and J 0 bases, leaving 8 bases between the germline ends. The germline V gene encodes CDR1 LNHDA and CDR2 SQIVND (reference sequence). The CDR3 contains 14 residues. CDR3 nucleotide sequence: TGTGCCAGTAGTATGAGGGAGATGAACACTGAAGCTTTCTTT. Its protein is CASSMREMNTEAFF. Based on the CDR3 plus reference TRBV19 and TRBJ1-1, the full variable domain is DGGITQSPKYLFRKEGQNVTLSCEQNLNHDAMYWYRQDPGQGLRLIYYSQIVNDFQKGDIAEGYSVSREKKESFPLTVTSAQKNPTAFYLCASSMREMNTEAFFGQGTRLTVV.

The J gene is TRBJ2-7, the V gene TRBV12-3 or TRBV12-4; D unresolved. The CDR3 has 13 residues. V lost 1 base to trimming and J lost 0 bases, with 4 bases between them. The CDR3 loop reads CASSLVPSYEQYF. The CDR3 bases are TGTGCCAGCAGTTTAGTCCCCTCCTACGAGCAGTACTTC.

This clone was recorded only once. This chain joins TRBV6-1 and TRBJ1-1, with a tentative D call TRBD1 (5 bases). The CDR3 is 14 amino acids. CDR1 is MNHNS and CDR2 is SASEGT in the germline V gene. V dropped 3 bases and J dropped 0 bases, with 8 bases sitting between them. This CDR3 reads CASSDDRLNTEAFF. Here the CDR3 DNA reads TGTGCCAGCAGTGATGACAGACTGAACACTGAAGCTTTCTTT.

The rearrangement joins TRBV7-9 to TRBJ2-5, with D perhaps TRBD2 (7 bases). Deletions cut 4 bases from V and 6 bases from J, with 18 bases between. The CDR3 loop spans 15 amino acids. Germline V gene data show CDR1 as SEHNR and CDR2 as FQNEAQ (reference sequence). The CDR3 is CASSSGGRGGKTQYF. As DNA, the CDR3 is TGTGCCAGCAGCTCCGGGGGCCGGGGAGGGAAGACCCAGTACTTC.

The chain uses TRBV5-4 and TRBJ2-7; D is undetermined. Between the trimmed V and J ends, which lost 0 bases and 5 bases, there was a span of 9 bases. The CDR3 sequence is 13 residues long. Germline assignment: CDR1 SGHNT and CDR2 YYREEE (reference sequence). CDR3 in DNA: TGTGCCAGCAGCTTGGCGGGCCGGAACGAGCAGTACTTC. Translating it yields CASSLAGRNEQYF.

The chain couples TRBV5-4 to TRBJ1-2; 10 bases map to TRBD1. In germline, CDR1 is SGHNT, CDR2 YYREEE (reference sequence). J lost 8 bases, V lost 0 bases, and 7 bases had no gene match. CDR3 length: 15 residues. In DNA form, the CDR3 reads TGTGCCAGCAGCTTGGCCGACAGGGGGCTCGGAGGCTACACCTTC. Amino acids: CASSLADRGLGGYTF.

This rearrangement joins TRBV9 to TRBJ2-3; D call uncertain. This CDR3 contains 15 residues. Germline CDR1 SGDLS, CDR2 YYNGEE. The germline V and J ends were trimmed by 0 bases and 2 bases, with 10 bases remaining between them. This CDR3 reads CASSVAGGPTDTQYF. In nucleotides, the CDR3 is TGTGCCAGCAGCGTAGCCGGCGGACCCACAGATACGCAGTATTTT.

The rearrangement links TRBV5-5 to TRBJ2-6; 9 nucleotides match TRBD1. Germline V lookup: CDR1 SGHKS, CDR2 YYEKEE (reference sequence). V lost 4 bases to trimming and J lost 2 bases; unmatched junction nucleotides: 10. The CDR3 runs 18 residues. For the CDR3, the DNA is TGTGCCAGCAGCATCCGGGACAGGGTGTCCACTGGGGCCAACGTCCTGACTTTC. Its protein product is CASSIRDRVSTGANVLTF.

The V gene is TRBV6-5, the J gene TRBJ1-1; TRBD1 matches at 7 bases. This CDR3 contains 14 residues. V trimming: 8 bases; J trimming: 1 base; junction bases outside the gene matches: 7. Per the germline V gene, CDR1 is MNHEY and CDR2 is SVGAGI. In nucleotides, the CDR3 is TGTGCCAGCGGAGACAGGGTAAGGAACACTGAAGCTTTCTTT. Protein sequence: CASGDRVRNTEAFF.

The chain uses TRBV7-2 and TRBJ1-5; perhaps TRBD1 as D (5 bases). The CDR3 is 15 amino acids. Between the trimmed V and J ends, which lost 1 base and 4 bases, there was a span of 11 bases. The V gene's germline CDR1 is SGHTA and CDR2 FQGNSA. CDR3: CASSLEGANNQPQHF. CDR3 DNA sequence: TGTGCCAGCAGCTTAGAAGGGGCCAATAATCAGCCCCAGCATTTT.

CDR3 sequence: CAWSSSGGYTF. DNA for the CDR3: TGTGCCTGGAGTTCCTCGGGTGGCTACACCTTC. This chain connects TRBV30 to TRBJ1-2; D not certain. CDR3 length equals 11 residues. The V end lost 2 bases, the J end lost 7 bases, and 8 bases lay between the germline ends. Per germline, CDR1 GTSNPN and CDR2 SVGIG (reference sequence).

The chain carries TRBV6-4 and TRBJ1-2; D is possibly TRBD1 (6 bases). The CDR3 contains 13 residues. Germline V gives CDR1 MRHNA, CDR2 SNTAGT. V was clipped by 3 bases and J by 4 bases, with 9 bases between them. DNA of the CDR3: TGTGCCAGCAGTGAAGACAGGTTCTATGGCTACACCTTC. It yields the protein CASSEDRFYGYTF.